The clone carrying this T cell receptor (beta chain) was seen a handful of times. Library preparation (for TCRbeta) was performed with unique molecular identifiers. One entry per CDR3 protein, called by TCRdb with MiXCR from the PCR reads. The sample consists of approximately 400,000 distinct CDR3 sequences, roughly 10% of them appearing once. The germline V gene has CDR1 MGHRA and CDR2 YSYEKL. Trimming removed 1 base from V and 9 bases from J; junction bases left unmatched: 4. The CDR3 runs to 15 residues. This sample was taken from a study of T-cell reconstitution after alpha-beta-depleted transplantation in children.

The chain recombines TRBV4-1 with TRBJ2-1; 12 bases match TRBD1. The input for sequencing was PBMCs from the stem cell graft donor, taken from the stem cell graft. The receptor's source is a human donor who donated a stem cell graft to a child with acute myeloid leukemia. CDR3 amino acids: CASSQGGQGAGEQFF. CDR3 nucleotide sequence: TGCGCCAGCAGCCAAGGGGGACAGGGGGCTGGTGAGCAGTTCTTC.